A single TCR beta chain is shown here with its context. The sample belongs to a study of cytomegalovirus exposure and HLA in healthy donors. This CDR3 is built from 11 residues. Germline V gene sequence: CDR1 SGHRS, CDR2 YFSETQ. Trimming stripped 9 bases from V and 5 bases from J, with 11 bases between. The PCR was carried out with 60 Vbeta primers and 13 Jbeta primers. Only in-frame clones appear in the TCRdb table, and some are missing; sequencing was by immunoSEQ multiplex PCR. The sample lists under 200,000 clones, 80% to 85% occurring once. This TCR came from a woman aged 18-29 years in good health and CMV-seropositive. The V call is TRBV5-1, the J call TRBJ2-5; D is undetermined. The sample was PBMCs. CDR3 sequence (DNA): TGCGCCACCCTCGCGTGGGAGACCCAGTACTTC. It is translated as CATLAWETQYF.